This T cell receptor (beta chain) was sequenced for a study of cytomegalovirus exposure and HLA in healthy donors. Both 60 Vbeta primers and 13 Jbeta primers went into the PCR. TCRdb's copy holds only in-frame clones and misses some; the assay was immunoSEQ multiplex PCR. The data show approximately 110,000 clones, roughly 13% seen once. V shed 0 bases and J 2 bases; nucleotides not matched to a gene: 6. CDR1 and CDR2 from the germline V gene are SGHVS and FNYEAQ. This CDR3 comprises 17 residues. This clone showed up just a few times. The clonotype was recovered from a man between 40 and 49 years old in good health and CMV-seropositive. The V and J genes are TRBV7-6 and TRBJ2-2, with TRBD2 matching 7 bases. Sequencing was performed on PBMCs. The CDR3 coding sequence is TGTGCCAGCAGCTTAGCTCCTAGCGGATCTAACACCGGGGAGCTGTTTTTT. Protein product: CASSLAPSGSNTGELFF.